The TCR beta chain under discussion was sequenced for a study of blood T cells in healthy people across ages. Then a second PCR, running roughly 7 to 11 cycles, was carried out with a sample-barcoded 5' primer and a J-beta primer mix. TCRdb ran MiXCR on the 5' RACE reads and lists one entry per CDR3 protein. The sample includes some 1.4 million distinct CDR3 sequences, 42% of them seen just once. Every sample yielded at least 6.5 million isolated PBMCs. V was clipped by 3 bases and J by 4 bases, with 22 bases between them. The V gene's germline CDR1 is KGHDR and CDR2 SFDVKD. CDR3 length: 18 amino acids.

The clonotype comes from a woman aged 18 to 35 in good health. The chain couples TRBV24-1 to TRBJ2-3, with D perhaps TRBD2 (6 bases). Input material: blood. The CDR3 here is CATSDPSIGRRGPDTQYF. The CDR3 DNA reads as TGTGCCACCAGTGATCCGTCGATCGGGCGGAGGGGACCAGATACGCAGTATTTT.